This T cell receptor beta chain was recorded in a study of PD-1 blockade in mismatch repair-deficient tumors. Broader study findings: Rapid post-treatment expansion, then contraction, generally preceding radiologic response, marked tumor-resident clones.

Concerning this clone itself: What it binds is not known.

The data were produced by immunoSEQ multiplex PCR, yet TCRdb's version contains in-frame clones alone and is incomplete. The sample records about 34,000 clones, roughly 80% being singletons. TCR sequencing covered a few patients who responded to pembrolizumab. This sequence originates from an adult with mismatch repair-deficient cancer. Source: PBMCs, taken around 6 weeks after starting pembrolizumab.

In DNA form, the CDR3 reads TGTGCCAGCAGTGAGGGTAGGACTAGCGGGAATGGGAATGAGCAGTTCTTC. This encodes CASSEGRTSGNGNEQFF. The rearrangement uses TRBV6-1 and TRBJ2-1; 12 nucleotides line up with TRBD2. V gave up 3 bases and J gave up 7 bases; unmatched junction bases: 10. Germline V CDR1 and CDR2: MNHNS, SASEGT. The CDR3 totals 17 residues.